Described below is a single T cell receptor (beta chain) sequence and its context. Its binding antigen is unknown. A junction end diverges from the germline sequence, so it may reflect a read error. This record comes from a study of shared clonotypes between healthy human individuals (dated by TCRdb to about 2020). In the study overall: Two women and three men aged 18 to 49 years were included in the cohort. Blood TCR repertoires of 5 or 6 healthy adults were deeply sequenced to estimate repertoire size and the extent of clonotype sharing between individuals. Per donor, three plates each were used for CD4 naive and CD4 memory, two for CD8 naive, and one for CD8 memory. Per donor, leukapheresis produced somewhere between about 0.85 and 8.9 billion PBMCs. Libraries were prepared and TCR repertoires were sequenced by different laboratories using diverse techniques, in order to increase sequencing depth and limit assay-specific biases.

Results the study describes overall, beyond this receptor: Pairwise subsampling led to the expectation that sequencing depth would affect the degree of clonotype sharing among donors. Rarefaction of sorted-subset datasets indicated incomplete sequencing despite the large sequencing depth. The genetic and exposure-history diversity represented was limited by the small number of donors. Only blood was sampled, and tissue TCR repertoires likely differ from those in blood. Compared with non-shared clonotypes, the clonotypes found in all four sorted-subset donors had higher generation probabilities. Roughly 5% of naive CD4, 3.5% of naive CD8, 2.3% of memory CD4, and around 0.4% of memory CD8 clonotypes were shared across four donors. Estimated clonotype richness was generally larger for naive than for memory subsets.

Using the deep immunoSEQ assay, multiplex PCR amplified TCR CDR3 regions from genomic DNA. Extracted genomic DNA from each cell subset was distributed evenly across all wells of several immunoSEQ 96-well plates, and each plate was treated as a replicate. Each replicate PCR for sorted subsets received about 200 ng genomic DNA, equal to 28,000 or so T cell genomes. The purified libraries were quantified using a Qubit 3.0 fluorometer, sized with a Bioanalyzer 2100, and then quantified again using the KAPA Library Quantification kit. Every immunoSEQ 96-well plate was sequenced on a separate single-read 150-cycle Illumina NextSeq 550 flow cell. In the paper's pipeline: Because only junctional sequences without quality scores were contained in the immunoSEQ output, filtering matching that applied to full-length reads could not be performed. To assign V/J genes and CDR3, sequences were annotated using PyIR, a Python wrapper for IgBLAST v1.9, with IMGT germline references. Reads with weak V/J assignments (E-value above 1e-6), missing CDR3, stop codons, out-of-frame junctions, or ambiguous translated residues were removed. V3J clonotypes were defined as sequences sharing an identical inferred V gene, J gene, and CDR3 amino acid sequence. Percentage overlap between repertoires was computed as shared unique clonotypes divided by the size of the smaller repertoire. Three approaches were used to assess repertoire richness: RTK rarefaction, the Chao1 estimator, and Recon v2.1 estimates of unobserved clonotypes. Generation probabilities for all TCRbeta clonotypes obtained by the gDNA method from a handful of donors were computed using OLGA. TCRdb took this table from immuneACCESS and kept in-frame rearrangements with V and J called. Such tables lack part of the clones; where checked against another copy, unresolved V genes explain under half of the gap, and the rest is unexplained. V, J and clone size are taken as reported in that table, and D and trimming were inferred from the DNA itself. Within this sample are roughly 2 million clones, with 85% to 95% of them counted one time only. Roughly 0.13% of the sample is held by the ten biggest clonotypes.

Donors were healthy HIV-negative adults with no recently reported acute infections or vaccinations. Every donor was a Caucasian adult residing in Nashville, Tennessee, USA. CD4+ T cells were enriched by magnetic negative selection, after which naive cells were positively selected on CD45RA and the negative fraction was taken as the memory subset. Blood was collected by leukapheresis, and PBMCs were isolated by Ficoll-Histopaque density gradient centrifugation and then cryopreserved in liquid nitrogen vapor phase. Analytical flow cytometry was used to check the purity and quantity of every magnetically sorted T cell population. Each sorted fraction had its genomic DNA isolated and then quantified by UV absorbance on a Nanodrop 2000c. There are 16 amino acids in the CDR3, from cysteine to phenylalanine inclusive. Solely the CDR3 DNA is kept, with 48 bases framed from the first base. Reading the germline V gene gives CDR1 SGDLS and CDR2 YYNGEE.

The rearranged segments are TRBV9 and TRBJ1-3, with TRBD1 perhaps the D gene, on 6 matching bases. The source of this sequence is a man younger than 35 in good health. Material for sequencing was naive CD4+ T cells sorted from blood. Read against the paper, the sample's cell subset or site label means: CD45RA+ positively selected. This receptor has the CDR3 CASSLSGASSGNAIYF. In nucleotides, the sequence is TGTGCCAGCAGTCTCTCAGGGGCGAGCTCTGGAAACGCCATATATTTT.